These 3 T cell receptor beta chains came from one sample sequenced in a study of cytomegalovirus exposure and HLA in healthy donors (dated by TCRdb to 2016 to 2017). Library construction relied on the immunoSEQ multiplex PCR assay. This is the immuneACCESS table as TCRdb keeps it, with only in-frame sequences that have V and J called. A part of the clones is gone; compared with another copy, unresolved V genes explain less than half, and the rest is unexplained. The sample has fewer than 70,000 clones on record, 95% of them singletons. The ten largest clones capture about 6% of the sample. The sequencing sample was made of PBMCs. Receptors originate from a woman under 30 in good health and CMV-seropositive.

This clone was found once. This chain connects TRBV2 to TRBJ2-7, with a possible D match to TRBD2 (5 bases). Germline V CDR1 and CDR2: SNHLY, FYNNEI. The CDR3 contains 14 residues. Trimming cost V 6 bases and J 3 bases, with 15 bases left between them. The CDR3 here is CASSGVRVGYEQYF. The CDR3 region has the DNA TGTGCCAGCAGCGGGGTGCGGGTGGGCTACGAGCAGTACTTC.

This CDR3 reads CATSRGGGTSYEQYF. The CDR3 DNA reads TGTGCCACCAGCAGAGGTGGGGGCACATCCTACGAGCAGTACTTC. J is TRBJ2-7 and V is TRBV15, with D perhaps TRBD1 (6 bases). Germline CDR1 is LNHNV and CDR2 is YYDKDF (reference sequence). V dropped 1 base and J dropped 1 base, with 11 bases sitting between them. CDR3 size: 15 residues. The entire variable domain, with the rest obtained from reference TRBV15 and TRBJ2-7, is as follows: DAMVIQNPRYQVTQFGKPVTLSCSQTLNHNVMYWYQQKSSQAPKLLFHYYDKDFNNEADTPDNFQSRRPNTSFCFLDIRSPGLGDTAMYLCATSRGGGTSYEQYFGPGTRLTVT.

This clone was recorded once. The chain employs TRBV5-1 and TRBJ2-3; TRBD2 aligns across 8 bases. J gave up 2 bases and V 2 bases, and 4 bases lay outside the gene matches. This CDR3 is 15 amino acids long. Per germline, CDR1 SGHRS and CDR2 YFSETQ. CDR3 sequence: CASSFSGGVTDTQYF. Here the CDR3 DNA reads TGCGCCAGCAGCTTTTCCGGGGGGGTCACAGATACGCAGTATTTT.